This TCR beta chain was found in a study of response to subunit inactivated influenza vaccine. Study-wide results and caveats: Authors suggested seasonal influenza vaccinations each recruit few new T cells.

Looked up from germline, CDR1 is MNHNS and CDR2 is SASEGT. The length of the CDR3 is 10 residues. Via MiXCR, TCRdb re-called the RT-PCR reads, giving one row per CDR3 protein. The data contain 450,000 to 600,000 distinct CDR3 sequences, approximately 15% of them seen just once; the ten biggest clones take up less than 4%. This clonotype was seen a handful of times. Its specificity is unknown. An end of the junction differs from the germline gene, which may be a read error. V usage is TRBV6-1 and J usage is TRBJ2-1; no firm D call. This specimen consisted of CD4+ T cells sorted from PBMCs, obtained less than 25 months after vaccination. The TCR comes from a man aged 50-75 years who received an inactivated influenza vaccine. The CDR3 here is CASSEEVTIF. CDR3 bases: TGTGCCAGCAGTGAAGAAGTGACAATCTTC.